Included here is one T cell receptor (beta chain) sequence, with context. This clone was observed once. It has no known antigen specificity. Per-nucleotide qualities are absent, and no much larger clonotype sits a single base away. The CDR3 regions of human TCRbeta chains were analyzed by immunosequencing. The authors' pipeline ran thus. TCRs in the repertoires were matched against a reference library of SARS-CoV-2-specific TCRs that had been generated with the MIRA antigen-specificity platform. Breadth was defined as the fraction of unique TCRs that were SARS-CoV-2-associated, and depth was defined as the fraction of total T cells that were SARS-CoV-2-associated. Using the MIRA data, each spike-specific TCR was assigned both to the spike region to which the TCR was reactive and to a CD4 or CD8 class. Log10-transformed breadth and depth values were compared by one-way ANOVA with Sidak's multiple comparisons tests. Held by TCRdb, this immuneACCESS table contains in-frame sequences only and omits some clones. Under half of the omission traces to an unresolved V gene where checked; the cause of the rest is unknown. That table supplies the V and J calls and clone size; D and trimming were determined from the DNA. Across this sample there are approximately 100,000 clones, with 90% to 95% seen only once. The top ten clonotypes cover 4.5% of the sample.

The record originates from a study of T cell responses to AZD1222 COVID-19 vaccine (dated by TCRdb to about 2021). In terms of the full investigation: AZD1222 recipients given second doses at about 4 weeks or at about 12 weeks were pooled, since spike-specific TCR depth and breadth were not found to differ between the two schedules. TCR sequencing covered some 240 trial participants: 207 given two doses of AZD1222 and approximately 26 given two doses of MenACWY control vaccine. Trial participants were enrolled by age into 18-55, 56-69 and 70-plus year subgroups, with roughly 160, 29 and 62 TCR-sequenced participants respectively. Beyond this particular receptor, the publication reports: Participants were mostly white British and included more females than males, and it was suggested by the authors that clonal diversity may have been underestimated. After two AZD1222 doses, spike-specific TCR breadth and depth were significantly higher than at day 0 and than in MenACWY recipients. The vaccine-associated CD4 TCRs covered the entire spike protein, and the dominant responses fell in regions 160-218 and 743-854. Reportedly, almost half of the unique spike-specific TCRs recognized epitopes lying outside the regions that are mutated in the B.1.351 and B.1.1.7 variants. Because no day 14 peak-response samples were available, the repertoires could be characterized only after the peak T cell response. Conclusions about previously exposed vaccinees are limited because only 5 or 6 AZD1222 recipients were SARS-CoV-2 seropositive at baseline. The 56-69-year group was small, and its depth increase did not reach significance, likely because of low power.

The sample's time point label, decoded: baseline before first vaccination. The vaccinee samples were drawn from two UK trials, COV001 and COV002, one of which was a single-blind randomized controlled phase 2/3 trial testing AZD1222 (ChAdOx1 nCoV-19) in healthy adults. For TCRbeta chain sequencing, PBMC samples from trial participants were taken at day 0 and at day 28 after the second dose. Cut back by 3 bases and 4 bases, the V and J ends lie 9 bases apart. Based on the germline V gene (reference sequence), the CDR1 and CDR2 sequences are MNHEY and SMNVEV. From its cysteine to its phenylalanine, the CDR3 spans 13 amino acids. Only CDR3 DNA is held: 39 bases, read in frame from base 1.

The sample was peripheral blood, taken on day 0 of AZD1222 vaccination. This clonotype was sampled from an adult in good health. This chain joins TRBV27 to TRBJ1-2, with no confident D gene call. The bases read TGTGCCAGCAGTTTTGTCGGTAGCTATGGCTACACCTTC. It encodes CASSFVGSYGYTF.